This record covers a single T cell receptor (beta chain). This sample stems from a study of blood T cell repertoires in COVID-19. At the level of the study: COVID-19 samples collected from the United States, Italy and Spain covered acute and convalescent phases. PBMCs, B-cell-depleted T cells, or T cells were the source of the cDNA or gDNA that made up the material.

Original processing methods: It was from reference gene primer amplification that nucleated cell counts were estimated. Sequencing used immunoSEQ multiplex PCR; TCRdb keeps in-frame clones, though not all of them. That table supplies the V and J calls and clone size; D and trimming were determined from the DNA. This sample carries approximately 150,000 clones, more than 75% of them seen once, and the ten largest clones take 15%. Germline CDR1 reads LNHDA; CDR2 reads SQIVND (reference sequence). Unmatched junction bases numbered 2, after V lost 0 bases and J lost 4 bases. CDR3 length: 16 residues. The J gene is TRBJ2-1, the V gene TRBV19, with 11 bases identical to TRBD1. The sequenced material came from peripheral blood. This TCR was recovered from a human donor with acute or convalescent COVID-19. The donor label of this sample is uncertain. The CDR3 loop is CASSIEGTGGYNEQFF. CDR3 bases: TGTGCCAGTAGTATAGAAGGGACAGGGGGGTACAATGAGCAGTTCTTC.